This note documents a single TCR beta chain sequence. Its target is not known. This sample is part of a study of cytomegalovirus exposure and HLA in healthy donors. General observations from the study: An analysis was carried out later, and it reportedly showed fewer N-insertions in an Asian-associated ancestry cluster than the approximately 670-donor mean. TCR beta sequences reportedly predicted the HLA-A and HLA-B alleles of most subjects accurately.

PCR used 60 Vbeta primers and 13 Jbeta primers. Some clones are missing from TCRdb's copy, which holds only in-frame ones; the method was immunoSEQ multiplex PCR. The sample has 150,000 to 200,000 clones, 70% to 90% seen once; the top ten hold 1.9%. V was clipped by 6 bases and J by 0 bases; unmatched bases: 3. The CDR3 consists of 14 residues. Germline values: CDR1 SGHNT, CDR2 YENEEA. As for the donors, each was a healthy bone marrow donor. The sample taken for sequencing was PBMCs. The chain uses TRBV11-3 and TRBJ2-3; 7 bases map to TRBD2. The clonotype comes from a woman aged 18-35 years in good health and CMV-seronegative. This CDR3 is CASSSSGSTDTQYF. CDR3 in DNA: TGTGCCAGCAGTTCTAGCGGAAGCACAGATACGCAGTATTTT.